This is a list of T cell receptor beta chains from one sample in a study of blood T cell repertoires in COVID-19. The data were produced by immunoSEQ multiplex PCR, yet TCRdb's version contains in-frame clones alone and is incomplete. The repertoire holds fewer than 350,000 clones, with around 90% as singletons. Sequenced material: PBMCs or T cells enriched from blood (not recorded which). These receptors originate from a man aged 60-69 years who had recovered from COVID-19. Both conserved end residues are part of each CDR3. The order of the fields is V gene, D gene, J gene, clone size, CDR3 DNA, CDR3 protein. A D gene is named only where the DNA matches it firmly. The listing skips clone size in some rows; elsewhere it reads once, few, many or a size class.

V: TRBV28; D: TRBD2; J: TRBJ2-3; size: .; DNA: TGTGCCAGCCACCCCTGGGCGGGAGGACCCGAAGATACGCAGTATTTT; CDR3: CASHPWAGGPEDTQYF
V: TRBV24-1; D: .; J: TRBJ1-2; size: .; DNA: TGTGCCACCAGTGATCCCACAAATTATGGCTACACCTTC; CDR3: CATSDPTNYGYTF
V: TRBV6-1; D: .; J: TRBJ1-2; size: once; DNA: TGTGCCAGCAGTGAACCCCGGGGTCTGGGTGGCTACACCTTC; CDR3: CASSEPRGLGGYTF
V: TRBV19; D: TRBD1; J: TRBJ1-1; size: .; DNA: TGTGCCAGTAGTATCCGACAGGGGCTCTTACAGAACACTGAAGCTTTCTTT; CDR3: CASSIRQGLLQNTEAFF
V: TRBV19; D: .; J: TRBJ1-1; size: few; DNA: TGTGCCAGTAGTATAGGCGGGGTCCGGTCGAACACTGAAGCTTTCTTT; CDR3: CASSIGGVRSNTEAFF
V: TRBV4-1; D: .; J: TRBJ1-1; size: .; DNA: TGCGCCAGCAGCCACCAAATAGTGAACACTGAAGCTTTCTTT; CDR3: CASSHQIVNTEAFF
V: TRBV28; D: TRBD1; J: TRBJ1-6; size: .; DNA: TGTGCCAGCAGCTTGGGACAGGGCACTTCACCCCTCCACTTT; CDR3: CASSLGQGTSPLHF
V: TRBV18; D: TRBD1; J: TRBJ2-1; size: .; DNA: TGTGCCAGCTCACCACGGGGACAGGCGATAAATGAGCAGTTCTTC; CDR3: CASSPRGQAINEQFF
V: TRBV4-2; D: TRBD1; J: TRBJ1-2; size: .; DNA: TGTGCCAGCAGGCCGGACAGGGGAGGGTATGGCTACACCTTC; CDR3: CASRPDRGGYGYTF
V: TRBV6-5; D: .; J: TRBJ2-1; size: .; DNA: TGTGCCAGCAGGCTTGGACGTAGCGCCTACAATGAGCAGTTCTTC; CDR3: CASRLGRSAYNEQFF
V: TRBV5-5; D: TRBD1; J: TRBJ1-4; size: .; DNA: TGTGCCAGCATGCCGGGACAGGGTAATGAAAAACTGTTTTTT; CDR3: CASMPGQGNEKLFF
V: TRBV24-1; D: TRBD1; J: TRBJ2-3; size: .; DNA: TGTGCCACCAGTGACCATACAGGGGTAGGCACAGATACGCAGTATTTT; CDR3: CATSDHTGVGTDTQYF
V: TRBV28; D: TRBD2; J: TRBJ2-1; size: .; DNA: TGTGCCAGCAAGGTTGGGACTAGGAGCTCCTACAATGAGCAGTTCTTC; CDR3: CASKVGTRSSYNEQFF
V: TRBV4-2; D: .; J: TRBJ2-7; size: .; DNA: TGTGCCAGCAGCCACCCCCTTCGACCGTGGGACAACTCAAGCCACGAGCAGTACTTC; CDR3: CASSHPLRPWDNSSHEQYF
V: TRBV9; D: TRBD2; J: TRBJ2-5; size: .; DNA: TGTGCCAGCAGCGGGACTAGCGGATTACAAGAGACCCAGTACTTC; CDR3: CASSGTSGLQETQYF
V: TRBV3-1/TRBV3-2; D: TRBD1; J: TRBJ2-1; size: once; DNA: TGTGCCAGCAGCCAGGGACAGGGAAACCTATACAATGAGCAGTTCTTC; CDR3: CASSQGQGNLYNEQFF
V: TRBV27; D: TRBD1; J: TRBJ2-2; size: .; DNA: TGTGCCAGCAGGACCCGTGGGACAGCCACCGGGGAGCTGTTTTTT; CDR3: CASRTRGTATGELFF
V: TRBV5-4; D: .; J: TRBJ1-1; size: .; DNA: TGTGCCAGCAGACGTGCTATGAACACTGAAGCTTTCTTT; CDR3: CASRRAMNTEAFF
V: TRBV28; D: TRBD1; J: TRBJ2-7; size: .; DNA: TGTGCCAGCAGCTACGAGGACAGGGGGCTCGAGCAGTACTTC; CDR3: CASSYEDRGLEQYF
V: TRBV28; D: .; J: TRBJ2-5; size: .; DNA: TGTGCCAGCAGTTTATGGAGTGAGACCCAGTACTTC; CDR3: CASSLWSETQYF
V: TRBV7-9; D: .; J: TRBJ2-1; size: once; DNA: TGTGCCAGCAGCTACTGGGACACGGAAAATGAGCAGTTCTTC; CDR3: CASSYWDTENEQFF
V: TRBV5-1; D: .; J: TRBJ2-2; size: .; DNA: TGCGCCAGCAGCCCAAGGACTGCGAACACCGGGGAGCTGTTTTTT; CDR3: CASSPRTANTGELFF
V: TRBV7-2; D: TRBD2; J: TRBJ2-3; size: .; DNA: TGTGCCAGCAGCCCCAAACTAGCGGGAGACCTAGGGGATACGCAGTATTTT; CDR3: CASSPKLAGDLGDTQYF
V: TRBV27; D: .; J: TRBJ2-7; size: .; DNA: TGTGCCAGCAGAACCGGGACTTCTCTGTACTTC; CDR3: CASRTGTSLYF
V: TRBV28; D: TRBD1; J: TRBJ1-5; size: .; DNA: TGTGCCAGCATCACGGGCGGGACAGGGGGCAGTAGCAATCAGCCCCAGCATTTT; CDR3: CASITGGTGGSSNQPQHF
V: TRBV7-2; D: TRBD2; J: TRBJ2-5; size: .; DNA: TGTGCCAGCAGCTTATATCGTGAGCGGGAACAAGAGACCCAGTACTTC; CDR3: CASSLYREREQETQYF
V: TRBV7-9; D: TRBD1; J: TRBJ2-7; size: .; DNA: TGTGCCAGCAGCCAAGACAGGGCTTACGAGCAGTACTTC; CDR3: CASSQDRAYEQYF
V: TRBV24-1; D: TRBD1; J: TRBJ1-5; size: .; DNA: TGTGCCACCGGGTTGGGAAGCCCACCAACAGGGGGTAATAGCAATCAGCCCCAGCATTTT; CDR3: CATGLGSPPTGGNSNQPQHF
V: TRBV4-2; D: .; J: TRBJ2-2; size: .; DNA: TGTGCCAGCAGCCAAAGGCTAGTCACCGGGGAGCTGTTTTTT; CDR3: CASSQRLVTGELFF
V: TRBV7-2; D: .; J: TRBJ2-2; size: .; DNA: TGTGCCATTCGCGGCGGCCCAACCGGGGAGCTGTTTTTT; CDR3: CAIRGGPTGELFF
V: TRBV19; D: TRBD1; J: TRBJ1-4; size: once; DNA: TGTGCCAGTGGTCTCGCCGGGACAGGGAATGAAAAACTGTTTTTT; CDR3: CASGLAGTGNEKLFF
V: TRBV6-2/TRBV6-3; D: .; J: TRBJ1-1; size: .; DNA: TGTGCCAGCAGCACCTACCGACAGGAAGCTTTCTTT; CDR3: CASSTYRQEAFF
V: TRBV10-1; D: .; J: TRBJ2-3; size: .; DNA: TGCGCCAGCACCTACGGGAAGGGAGATACGCAGTATTTT; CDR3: CASTYGKGDTQYF
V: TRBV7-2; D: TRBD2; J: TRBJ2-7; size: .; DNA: TGTGCCAGCAGCTTAGGCGGACTAGCGGGAGTCTCCGAGCAGTACTTC; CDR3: CASSLGGLAGVSEQYF
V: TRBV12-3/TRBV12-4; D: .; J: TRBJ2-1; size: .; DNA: TGTGCCAGCAGCAGGGAGGCCCAGGAGCAGTTCTTC; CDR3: CASSREAQEQFF
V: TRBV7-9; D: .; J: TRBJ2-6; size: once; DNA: TGTGCCAGCAGCCGCCCGCGGGAATACGGGGCCAACGTCCTGACTTTC; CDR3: CASSRPREYGANVLTF
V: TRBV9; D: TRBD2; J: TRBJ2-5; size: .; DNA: TGTGCCAGCAGCCTCGGGACTAGCGGCCAAGAGACCCAGTACTTC; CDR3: CASSLGTSGQETQYF
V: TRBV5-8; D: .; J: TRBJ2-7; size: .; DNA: TGTGCCAGCAGCTTGGTTGCCGGCTCCTACGAGCAGTACTTC; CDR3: CASSLVAGSYEQYF
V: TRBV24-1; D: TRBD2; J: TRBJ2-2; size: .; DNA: TGTGCCACCAGTGAACGGACTAGCGGGAGGAGCGGGGAGCTGTTTTTT; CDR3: CATSERTSGRSGELFF
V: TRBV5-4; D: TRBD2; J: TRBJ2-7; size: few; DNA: TGTGCCAGCAGCTTCGGGCTAGCGGGGTACTACGAGCAGTACTTC; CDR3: CASSFGLAGYYEQYF
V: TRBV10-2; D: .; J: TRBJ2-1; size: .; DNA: TGCGCCAGTGGGACACCTTACAATGAGCAGTTCTTC; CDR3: CASGTPYNEQFF
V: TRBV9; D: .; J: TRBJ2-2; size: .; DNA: TGTGCCAGCAGCGTACAGACAGTGGCCGGGGAGCTGTTTTTT; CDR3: CASSVQTVAGELFF
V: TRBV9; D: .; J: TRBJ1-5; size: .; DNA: TGTGCCAGCAGCCCCAGCCCGGGACACTTTAGCAATCAGCCCCAGCATTTT; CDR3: CASSPSPGHFSNQPQHF
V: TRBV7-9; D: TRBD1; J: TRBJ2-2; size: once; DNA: TGTGCCAGCAGCTCAGCGACAGGGCCCCCTAACACCGGGGAGCTGTTTTTT; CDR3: CASSSATGPPNTGELFF
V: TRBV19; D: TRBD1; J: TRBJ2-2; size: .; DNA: TGTGCCAGTAGTATCGAGGGGACAGGGAGCACCGGGGAGCTGTTTTTT; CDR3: CASSIEGTGSTGELFF